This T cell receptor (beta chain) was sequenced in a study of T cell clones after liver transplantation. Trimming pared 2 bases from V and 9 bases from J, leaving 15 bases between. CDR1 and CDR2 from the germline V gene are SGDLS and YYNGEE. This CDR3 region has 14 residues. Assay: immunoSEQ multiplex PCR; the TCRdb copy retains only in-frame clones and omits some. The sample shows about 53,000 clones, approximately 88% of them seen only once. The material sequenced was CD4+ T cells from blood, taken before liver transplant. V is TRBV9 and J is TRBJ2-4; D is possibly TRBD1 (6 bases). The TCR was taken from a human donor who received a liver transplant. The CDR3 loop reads CASSVTEQGGIQYF. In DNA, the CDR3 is TGTGCCAGCAGCGTGACTGAACAGGGCGGCATTCAGTACTTC.